This T cell receptor (beta chain) was recovered during a study of blood T cell repertoires in COVID-19. Study details: The analysed material was cDNA or gDNA that came from T cells, B-cell-depleted T cells, or PBMCs.

The ends were cut back, 3 bases at V and 10 bases at J, with 7 bases in the middle. The CDR3 spans 11 residues. Germline V lookup: CDR1 SGHAT, CDR2 FQNNGV. Some clones are missing from TCRdb's copy, which holds only in-frame ones; the method was immunoSEQ multiplex PCR. The data contain about 210,000 clones, about 85% of them singletons. Seattle patients were enrolled while actively infected and followed longitudinally. This TCR derives from a woman aged 80 or over with COVID-19, enrolled during active disease. Specimen: peripheral blood. The chain joins TRBV11-2 to TRBJ2-1; D possibly corresponds to TRBD1 (5 bases). The DNA for the CDR3 is TGTGCCAGCAGCTTTTGGGGCGAGCAGTTCTTC. Its translation is CASSFWGEQFF.